The 26 T cell receptor beta chains reported below all come from one sample, sequenced in a study of T cell clones after liver transplantation. Clones were sequenced by immunoSEQ multiplex PCR, and TCRdb holds only the in-frame ones, with some missing. The sample lists nearly 55,000 clones; about 88% were seen once. The sequencing here drew on CD4+ T cells from blood, taken before liver transplant. Receptors were obtained from a human donor who received a liver transplant.

This clone was found a few times. J is TRBJ1-5 and V is TRBV28; 10 nucleotides agree with TRBD1. The CDR3 consists of 14 residues. Germline-derived CDR1 and CDR2 are MDHEN and SYDVKM. The ends lost 4 bases at V and 6 bases at J; junction bases unmatched: 3. CDR3: CASSSGTGVQPQHF. For the CDR3, the DNA is TGTGCCAGCAGTTCCGGGACAGGGGTTCAGCCCCAGCATTTT.

CDR3 nucleotides: TGCGCCAGCAGCTTGGGCATCGCGGGAGTTGGTAATGAGCAGTTCTTC. Amino acids: CASSLGIAGVGNEQFF. The chain has TRBV5-1 and TRBJ2-1; 7 bases align to TRBD2. The J segment lost 7 bases and the V segment lost 0 bases, leaving 10 bases of the junction unmatched. Germline CDR1 reads SGHRS; CDR2 reads YFSETQ. There are 16 residues in the CDR3.

Concerning this clone itself: One end of the junction varies from germline; a read error may be responsible. V gene TRBV4-2 combines with J gene TRBJ2-3, with 9 bases matching TRBD1. The CDR3 extends over 15 amino acids. Germline CDR1 reads LGHNA; CDR2 reads YNFKEQ. The DNA for the CDR3 is TGTGCCAGCAGCCAAGATCTTGGGGGGACAGGGATATCGAATTTT. As protein: CASSQDLGGTGISNF.

The V call is TRBV5-1, the J call TRBJ2-3; weak D call: TRBD1 (5 bases). V gave up 2 bases and J gave up 3 bases, with 13 bases separating them. The germline V gene encodes CDR1 SGHRS and CDR2 YFSETQ. The CDR3 has 15 residues. The CDR3 loop reads CASSFGRAETDTQYF. The CDR3 DNA reads TGCGCCAGCAGCTTCGGCAGGGCTGAGACAGATACGCAGTATTTT.

The CDR3: CASSFTKGGSAFF. Written as DNA, the CDR3 is TGTGCCAGCAGTTTCACAAAGGGGGGATCAGCTTTCTTT. This chain joins TRBV27 and TRBJ1-1; perhaps TRBD1 as D (6 bases). Germline V gives CDR1 MNHEY, CDR2 SMNVEV (reference sequence). V lost 3 bases and J lost 10, with 15 bases in between. The length of the CDR3 is 13 residues.

The chain uses TRBV4-3 and TRBJ2-7; 8 bases line up with TRBD1. The trim removed 0 bases at V and 2 bases at J, leaving 0 bases unmatched. In germline, CDR1 is LGHNA, CDR2 YSLEER. The CDR3 runs to 14 residues. CDR3 DNA sequence: TGCGCCAGCAGCCAAGACAGGGGGCCCTACGAGCAGTACTTC. Protein product: CASSQDRGPYEQYF.

This chain links TRBV6-1 with TRBJ1-3; 7 bases fit TRBD1. The CDR3 sequence is 14 residues long. J was trimmed by 2 bases and V by 2 bases; bases with no gene match: 0. Germline lookup yields CDR1 MNHNS and CDR2 SASEGT. The DNA of the CDR3 is TGTGCCAGCAGTGAAACAGGGGCTGGAAACACCATATATTTT. Amino acid sequence: CASSETGAGNTIYF.

This clone appeared a few times. V gene TRBV7-3 combines with J gene TRBJ1-2; D uncertain. V shed 5 bases and J shed 5 bases, with 18 bases lying between them. This CDR3 is built from 15 residues. Per germline, CDR1 SGHTA and CDR2 FQGTGA. CDR3 sequence reads: CASSPPGSRGYGYTF. Here the CDR3 DNA reads TGTGCCAGCAGCCCCCCTGGGAGTCGGGGATATGGCTACACCTTC. The full variable domain, in which reference TRBV7-3 and TRBJ1-2 provide the parts outside the CDR3, is GAGVSQTPSNKVTEKGKYVELRCDPISGHTALYWYRQSLGQGPEFLIYFQGTGAADDSGLPNDRFFAVRPEGSVSTLKIQRTERGDSAVYLCASSPPGSRGYGYTFGSGTRLTVV.

This clone was seen at least ten times. The chain recombines TRBV27 with TRBJ2-3; possible D gene TRBD2, 6 bases. The CDR3 is 15 amino acids. Germline CDR1 is MNHEY and CDR2 is SMNVEV (reference sequence). V shed 5 bases and J shed 2 bases, with 14 bases lying between them. In DNA form, the CDR3 reads TGTGCCAGCAGTGGGGGGATGGTAGCCACAGATACGCAGTATTTT. It yields the protein CASSGGMVATDTQYF.

The gene calls are TRBV5-6 and TRBJ2-2, with D tentatively TRBD1 or TRBD2 (5 bases each). The V and J ends lost 1 base and 6 bases respectively, with 16 bases between them. The CDR3 totals 16 residues. Looked up from germline, CDR1 is SGHDT and CDR2 is YYEEEE. The CDR3: CASSLFRAPEAGELFF. In nucleotides, the CDR3 is TGTGCCAGCAGCTTGTTCAGGGCCCCGGAGGCCGGGGAGCTGTTTTTT.

The V and J genes are TRBV11-2 and TRBJ2-1; TRBD2 agrees at 8 bases. Germline lookup yields CDR1 SGHAT and CDR2 FQNNGV. The CDR3 sequence is 15 residues long. After removal of 4 bases from V and 5 bases from J, the junction contained 7 bases not matched to a gene. CDR3 in amino acids: CASSSTGTRNNEQFF. The CDR3 DNA sequence: TGTGCCAGCAGCTCAACCGGGACTAGAAACAATGAGCAGTTCTTC.

V usage is TRBV9 and J usage is TRBJ2-7; D possibly matches TRBD1 or TRBD2 (5 bases each). Looked up from germline, CDR1 is SGDLS and CDR2 is YYNGEE. V was cut by 3 bases and J by 2 bases, with 12 bases left in between. The CDR3 is made up of 14 amino acids. The CDR3 reads CASSGDAETYEQYF. DNA of the CDR3: TGTGCCAGCAGCGGGGACGCCGAGACCTACGAGCAGTACTTC. Full variable domain (missing parts from reference TRBV9 and TRBJ2-7): DSGVTQTPKHLITATGQRVTLRCSPRSGDLSVYWYQQSLDQGLQFLIQYYNGEERAKGNILERFSAQQFPDLHSELNLSSLELGDSALYFCASSGDAETYEQYFGPGTRLTVT.

The DNA of the CDR3 is TGTGCCAGCAGCTTCTCTCGGCCGCACGAGCAGTACTTC. It encodes CASSFSRPHEQYF. The chain recombines TRBV7-2 with TRBJ2-7; D gene uncertain. V lost 3 bases to trimming and J lost 5 bases, with 11 bases between them. This CDR3 spans 13 amino acids. The germline V gene encodes CDR1 SGHTA and CDR2 FQGNSA.

This clone was seen a single time. This chain connects TRBV19 to TRBJ2-2, with D hard to call. The CDR3 is made up of 13 amino acids. Trimming took off 8 bases at V and 5 bases at J, with 12 bases between the two ends. Germline CDR1 reads LNHDA; CDR2 reads SQIVND (reference sequence). CDR3 protein: CASSHRQTGELFF. CDR3 in DNA: TGTGCCAGTTCTCACCGGCAAACCGGGGAGCTGTTTTTT.

A few counts support this clone. The rearrangement joins TRBV5-1 to TRBJ2-1; 13 nucleotides align to TRBD2. The junction had 5 bases not matched to a gene; V was cut back by 5 bases and J by 3 bases. Germline CDR1 SGHRS, CDR2 YFSETQ. The CDR3 spans 16 residues. Here the CDR3 reads CASSFGTSGIYNEQFF. The CDR3 bases are TGCGCCAGCAGTTTTGGGACTAGCGGGATCTACAATGAGCAGTTCTTC.

The V call is TRBV4-2, the J call TRBJ1-2; 12 bases map to TRBD1. The CDR3 length is 16 residues. Per the germline V gene, CDR1 is LGHNA and CDR2 is YNFKEQ. After removal of 2 bases from V and 7 bases from J, the junction contained 8 bases not matched to a gene. The CDR3 sequence is CASSQSTGQGAVGYTF. The CDR3 DNA follows: TGTGCCAGCAGCCAATCGACGGGACAGGGGGCGGTTGGCTACACCTTC.

The chain couples TRBV7-2 to TRBJ2-7, with a possible D match to TRBD2 (6 bases). Germline V gene lookup returns CDR1 SGHTA and CDR2 FQGNSA. Trimming removed 6 bases from V and 5 bases from J, with 14 bases in between. The CDR3 loop spans 13 amino acids. In DNA form, the CDR3 reads TGTGCCAGCAGGTTTTCGACTAGAAACGAGCAGTACTTC. It is translated as CASRFSTRNEQYF. The entire variable domain, with the rest obtained from reference TRBV7-2 and TRBJ2-7, is as follows: GAGVSQSPSNKVTEKGKDVELRCDPISGHTALYWYRQSLGQGLEFLIYFQGNSAPDKSGLPSDRFSAERTGGSVSTLTIQRTQQEDSAVYLCASRFSTRNEQYFGPGTRLTVT.

The chain uses TRBV4-1 and TRBJ2-7; D unclear. In germline, CDR1 is MGHRA, CDR2 YSYEKL. The CDR3 consists of 16 residues. Trimming removed 3 bases from V and 2 bases from J, with 17 bases in between. The CDR3 loop reads CASSQVPVGRTYEQYF. The CDR3 DNA reads TGCGCCAGCAGCCAGGTCCCCGTCGGGCGAACCTACGAGCAGTACTTC.

The rearrangement joins TRBV6-6 to TRBJ2-3; perhaps TRBD1 as D (5 bases). The CDR3 spans 15 residues. Per germline, CDR1 MNHNY and CDR2 SVGAGI (reference sequence). V lost 2 bases and J lost 0, with 9 bases in between. CDR3 in DNA: TGTGCCAGCAGTTACCCCTCAGGGAGCACAGATACGCAGTATTTT. It specifies CASSYPSGSTDTQYF.

This clone was seen once. The chain combines TRBV7-8 with TRBJ1-1, with 7 bases identical to TRBD1. V gave up 2 bases and J gave up 1 base; unmatched junction bases: 7. The CDR3 is 16 residues long. The germline CDR1 and CDR2 sequences are SGHVS and FQNEAQ. For the CDR3, the DNA is TGTGCCAGCAGCTTACCACCGACAGGGACGAACACTGAAGCTTTCTTT. This gives the protein CASSLPPTGTNTEAFF.

The gene calls are TRBV5-3 and TRBJ1-1; D might be TRBD1 (5 bases). TRBV5-3 is known as an ORF, though its function is uncertain. The CDR3 has 14 residues. Trimming pared 5 bases from V and 1 base from J, leaving 12 bases between. CDR3 sequence reads: CARSPWTTNTEAFF. The CDR3, as DNA: TGTGCCAGAAGTCCATGGACAACGAACACTGAAGCTTTCTTT.

The chain couples TRBV4-2 to TRBJ1-3, with 8 bases aligning to TRBD1. This CDR3 spans 16 amino acids. Germline values: CDR1 LGHNA, CDR2 YNFKEQ. V was clipped by 5 bases and J by 0 bases; unmatched bases: 6. The CDR3 here is CASSDSGGFSGNTIYF. In DNA form, the CDR3 reads TGTGCCAGCAGCGATTCAGGGGGCTTCTCTGGAAACACCATATATTTT.

The V call is TRBV29-1, the J call TRBJ1-5; weak D call: TRBD1 (5 bases). The CDR3 is 13 amino acids. Per the germline V gene, CDR1 is SQVTM and CDR2 is ANQGSEA. The germline V and J ends were trimmed by 4 bases and 4 bases, with 11 bases remaining between them. The CDR3 loop reads CSVGGTGNQPQHF. Here the CDR3 DNA reads TGCAGCGTTGGGGGGACGGGTAATCAGCCCCAGCATTTT.

This sequence joins TRBV5-1 and TRBJ2-3; TRBD2 agrees at 7 bases. CDR1 is SGHRS, CDR2 YFSETQ, per germline. This CDR3 has 16 residues. V lost 0 bases, J lost 3 bases, and 7 bases stayed unmatched. This CDR3 is CASSLEFAGVTDTQYF. CDR3 coding DNA: TGCGCCAGCAGCTTGGAGTTCGCGGGAGTAACAGATACGCAGTATTTT.

This clone was observed once. The chain carries TRBV29-1 and TRBJ1-3; D ambiguous. This CDR3 region has 14 residues. The V end lost 4 bases, the J end lost 2 bases, and 12 bases lay between the germline ends. Per germline, CDR1 SQVTM and CDR2 ANQGSEA. This chain's CDR3 is CSVGETKAGNTIYF. The CDR3 nucleotides are TGCAGCGTTGGAGAAACGAAAGCTGGAAACACCATATATTTT. The variable domain in full, with the rest retrieved from reference TRBV29-1 and TRBJ1-3, is SAVISQKPSRDICQRGTSLTIQCQVDSQVTMMFWYRQQPGQSLTLIATANQGSEATYESGFVIDKFPISRPNLTFSTLTVSNMSPEDSSIYLCSVGETKAGNTIYFGEGSWLTVV.

V and J are TRBV7-2 and TRBJ2-5; D is unclear. V shed 4 bases and J shed 2 bases, with 5 bases lying between them. CDR3 size: 12 residues. Germline values: CDR1 SGHTA, CDR2 FQGNSA. The CDR3, as DNA: TGTGCCAGCAGCTCGCTACAAGAGACCCAGTACTTC. Amino acids: CASSSLQETQYF.